Shown below are 11 T cell receptor beta chains from a single sample sequenced in a study of blood T cell repertoires in COVID-19. This table comes from immunoSEQ multiplex PCR, and its TCRdb copy is limited to in-frame clones, with some not included. Of about 100,000 clones in the sample, 70% to 90% were seen once. The sequencing sample was made of peripheral blood. All receptors derive from a woman aged 55-69 years with acute or convalescent COVID-19.

This chain uses TRBV3-1 (or the pseudogene TRBV3-2) with TRBJ1-1; the match to TRBD1 covers 7 bases. The germline V gene encodes CDR1 LGHDT and CDR2 YNNKEL (reference sequence). The CDR3 covers 14 residues. Trimming took 6 bases from V and 1 from J; bases not matched to a gene: 5. The CDR3 loop is CASRRQGGNTEAFF. The CDR3 nucleotides read TGTGCCAGCAGGCGCCAGGGGGGGAACACTGAAGCTTTCTTT.

This chain links TRBV14 with TRBJ2-1; D gene ambiguous. The germline V gene has CDR1 SGHDN and CDR2 FVKESK. The V end was cut by 6 bases, the J end by 1 base, with 19 bases between. The CDR3 totals 17 residues. This CDR3 reads CASSRTAGVRSYNEQFF. The CDR3 coding sequence is TGTGCCAGCAGTCGCACGGCCGGAGTGAGGTCCTACAATGAGCAGTTCTTC.

The rearrangement uses TRBV18 and TRBJ2-5, with D possibly matching TRBD1 (6 bases). The CDR3 runs 17 residues. The V and J ends lost 1 base and 1 base respectively, with 16 bases between them. CDR1 and CDR2 from the germline V gene are KGHSH and LQKENI. The CDR3 is CASSPLGQGGFQETQYF. The CDR3 DNA is TGTGCCAGCTCACCACTGGGCCAAGGGGGATTCCAAGAGACCCAGTACTTC.

This clone has only one observation. The V call is TRBV28, the J call TRBJ1-5, with 9 positions matching TRBD1. The CDR3 is made up of 19 amino acids. The germline V gene has CDR1 MDHEN and CDR2 SYDVKM. V shed 6 bases, J shed 1 base, and the junction held 16 bases outside the gene matches. CDR3 in DNA: TGTGCCAGCAGCCCACGTAAAGACCGGGACAGGGTGAGCAATCAGCCCCAGCATTTT. Protein: CASSPRKDRDRVSNQPQHF.

This clone was found once. The chain uses TRBV5-4 and TRBJ2-7; TRBD2 aligns across 7 bases. There are 16 residues in the CDR3. Trimming cost V 0 bases and J 1 base; bases outside gene matches: 7. CDR1 and CDR2 (germline): SGHNT, YYREEE (reference sequence). In DNA form, the CDR3 reads TGTGCCAGCAGCTTGGTCGGGGGAGGGCCATCCTACGAGCAGTACTTC. Its translation: CASSLVGGGPSYEQYF. Drawing the rest from reference TRBV5-4 and TRBJ2-7, the complete variable domain is ETGVTQSPTHLIKTRGQQVTLRCSSQSGHNTVSWYQQALGQGPQFIFQYYREEENGRGNFPPRFSGLQFPNYSSELNVNALELDDSALYLCASSLVGGGPSYEQYFGPGTRLTVT.

The DNA of the CDR3 is TGTGCCAGCAGCTTAAGGAGTGCCCCTAGCACAGATACGCAGTATTTT. It translates to CASSLRSAPSTDTQYF. The rearrangement links TRBV7-3 to TRBJ2-3, with no clear D. Germline lookup yields CDR1 SGHTA and CDR2 FQGTGA. The CDR3 contains 16 residues. V lost 1 base to trimming and J lost 0 bases, with 11 bases between them.

This rearrangement joins TRBV28 to TRBJ1-6; D gene ambiguous. The ends were cut back, 3 bases at V and 9 bases at J, with 12 bases in the middle. The length of the CDR3 is 14 residues. Germline assignment: CDR1 MDHEN and CDR2 SYDVKM. As DNA, the CDR3 is TGTGCCAGCAGTTTCGGTGACATGGGTTCACCCCTCCACTTT. Its translation is CASSFGDMGSPLHF.

V is TRBV7-6 and J is TRBJ2-5, with 8 nucleotides matching TRBD2. V gave up 5 bases and J gave up 4 bases; unmatched junction bases: 3. The germline V gene has CDR1 SGHVS and CDR2 FNYEAQ. The length of the CDR3 is 13 residues. CDR3 sequence reads: CASSSRGGETQYF. The CDR3 bases are TGTGCCAGCAGCAGCCGGGGGGGAGAGACCCAGTACTTC. The entire variable domain, with the rest obtained from reference TRBV7-6 and TRBJ2-5, is as follows: GAGVSQSPRYKVTKRGQDVALRCDPISGHVSLYWYRQALGQGPEFLTYFNYEAQQDKSGLPNDRFSAERPEGSISTLTIQRTEQRDSAMYRCASSSRGGETQYFGPGTRLLVL.

The rearrangement uses TRBV27 and TRBJ1-6; D may be TRBD1 (6 bases). This CDR3 is 14 amino acids long. Germline V lookup: CDR1 MNHEY, CDR2 SMNVEV (reference sequence). The V end was cut by 7 bases, the J end by 7 bases, with 14 bases between. The CDR3 DNA sequence: TGTGCCAGCACCCTGGGGCAGGGGAATTCACCCCTCCACTTT. It is translated as CASTLGQGNSPLHF.

J is TRBJ1-1 and V is TRBV3-1 (or the pseudogene TRBV3-2), with a possible D match to TRBD1 (6 bases). The V gene lost 1 base and the J gene lost 5 bases, with 11 bases spanning the gap. CDR1 is LGHDT and CDR2 is YNNKEL in the germline V gene (reference sequence). There are 14 residues in the CDR3. The CDR3 bases are TGTGCCAGCAGCCAAGCGGGGGGGGCGACTGAAGCTTTCTTT. Amino acid sequence: CASSQAGGATEAFF.

The chain uses TRBV18 and TRBJ2-3, with a possible D match to TRBD1 (5 bases). V lost 3 bases to trimming and J lost 9 bases, with 19 bases between them. This CDR3 has 15 residues. CDR1 is KGHSH and CDR2 is LQKENI in the germline V gene. The CDR3 is CASSPTALNGQTQYF. In nucleotides, the CDR3 is TGTGCCAGCTCACCGACAGCCTTAAATGGCCAGACGCAGTATTTT.